Below are 5 T cell receptor beta chains sequenced from a single sample in a study of blood T cell repertoires in COVID-19. The protocol was immunoSEQ multiplex PCR, while the TCRdb copy is restricted to in-frame clones and leaves out a portion. The table has 200,000 or so clones, around 89% seen once. Sequenced: PBMCs or T cells enriched from blood (not recorded which). Receptor source: a woman aged 18-35 years who had recovered from COVID-19.

The chain joins TRBV9 to TRBJ1-1; 9 positions agree with TRBD1. The germline V gene has CDR1 SGDLS and CDR2 YYNGEE. CDR3 length equals 12 residues. V was pared by 7 bases and J by 3 bases, with 1 base of the junction left unmatched. The CDR3: CASGTGYTEAFF. Here the CDR3 DNA reads TGTGCCAGCGGGACAGGGTACACTGAAGCTTTCTTT.

The chain carries TRBV7-9 and TRBJ2-1, with 9 positions matching TRBD1. Unmatched junction bases numbered 10, after V lost 5 bases and J lost 5 bases. Looked up from germline, CDR1 is SEHNR and CDR2 is FQNEAQ (reference sequence). CDR3 size: 16 residues. CDR3 loop: CASSRPNRGPDNEQFF. The CDR3 nucleotides are TGTGCCAGCAGCCGTCCGAACAGGGGGCCTGACAATGAGCAGTTCTTC.

This chain links TRBV27 with TRBJ1-5, with TRBD1 identical over 7 bases. CDR3 length: 13 residues. Unmatched junction bases numbered 4, after V lost 5 bases and J lost 6 bases. The germline V gene encodes CDR1 MNHEY and CDR2 SMNVEV (reference sequence). The CDR3 DNA sequence: TGTGCCAGCAGTCCACAGGGGACTCAGCCCCAGCATTTT. This sequence encodes CASSPQGTQPQHF.

This chain links TRBV2 with TRBJ2-7; D gene ambiguous. V was trimmed by 8 bases and J by 0 bases, leaving 11 bases between them. CDR3 length: 13 residues. The germline V gene encodes CDR1 SNHLY and CDR2 FYNNEI. The CDR3 spells CASRKVNSYEQYF. For the CDR3, the DNA is TGTGCCAGCCGTAAAGTAAACTCCTACGAGCAGTACTTC.

This rearrangement joins TRBV6-1 to TRBJ1-1; D is unresolved. The CDR3 loop spans 13 amino acids. Germline V lookup: CDR1 MNHNS, CDR2 SASEGT. Trimming took off 2 bases at V and 10 bases at J, with 14 bases between the two ends. The CDR3 nucleotides are TGTGCCAGCAGTGAAAATATCGGGTACGGAGCTTTCTTT. As protein: CASSENIGYGAFF.